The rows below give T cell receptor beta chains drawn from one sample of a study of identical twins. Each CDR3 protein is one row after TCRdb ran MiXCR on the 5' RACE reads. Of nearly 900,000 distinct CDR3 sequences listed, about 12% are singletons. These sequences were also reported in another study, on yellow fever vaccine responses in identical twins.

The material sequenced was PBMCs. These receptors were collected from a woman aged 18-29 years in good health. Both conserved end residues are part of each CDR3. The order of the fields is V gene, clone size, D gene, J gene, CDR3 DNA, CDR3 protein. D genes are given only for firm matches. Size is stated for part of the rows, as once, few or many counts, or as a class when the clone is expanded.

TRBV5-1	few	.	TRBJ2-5	TGCGCCAGCAGCCCCGGACTCAAACCGGGTGAGACCCAGTACTTC	CASSPGLKPGETQYF
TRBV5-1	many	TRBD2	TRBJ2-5	TGCGCCAGCAGCCCGTCCGGGACTAGAGGAGAGACCCAGTACTTC	CASSPSGTRGETQYF
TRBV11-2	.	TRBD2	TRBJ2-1	TGTGCCAGCAGCGAAACCGGGACTACGTACAATGAGCAGTTCTTC	CASSETGTTYNEQFF
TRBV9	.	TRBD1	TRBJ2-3	TGTGCCAGCAGCGCCCAGGGACAGTTCACAGATACGCAGTATTTT	CASSAQGQFTDTQYF
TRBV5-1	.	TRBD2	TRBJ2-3	TGCGCCAGCAGCTTGGTTGCGGGAGCCTCCACAGATACGCAGTATTTT	CASSLVAGASTDTQYF
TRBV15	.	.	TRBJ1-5	TGTGCCACCAGTCCGAAGGGACCCTGGGGCAATCAGCCCCAGCATTTT	CATSPKGPWGNQPQHF
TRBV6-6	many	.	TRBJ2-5	TGTGCCAGCGGGCCTAAAGAGACCCAGTACTTC	CASGPKETQYF
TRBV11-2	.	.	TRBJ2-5	TGTGCCAGCAGCTTACGCACGACAGGCCTACAAGAGACCCAGTACTTC	CASSLRTTGLQETQYF
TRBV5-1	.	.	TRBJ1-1	TGCGCCAGCAGCTTGGCCCAGGGTGAAGCTTTCTTT	CASSLAQGEAFF
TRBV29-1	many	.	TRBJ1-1	TGCAGCGTCTTAAATCTCGGGGACACTGAAGCTTTCTTT	CSVLNLGDTEAFF
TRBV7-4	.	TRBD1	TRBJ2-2	TGTGCCAGCAGCTTACGGGCAAGGGACAGGGAATTATGGAACGCGAACACCGGGGAGCTGTTTTTT	CASSLRARDRELWNANTGELFF
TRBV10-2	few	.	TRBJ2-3	TGCGCCAGCAGTGAACAGGCGGCGGGCACAGATACGCAGTATTTT	CASSEQAAGTDTQYF
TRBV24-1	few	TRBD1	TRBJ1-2	TGTGCCACCAGTGATTGGACAGGAAACTATGGCTACACCTTC	CATSDWTGNYGYTF
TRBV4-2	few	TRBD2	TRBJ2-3	TGTGCCAGCAGCCAAGGCATAGCGGGGGGGACAGATACGCAGTATTTT	CASSQGIAGGTDTQYF
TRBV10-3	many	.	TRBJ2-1	TGTGCCATCAGGGCGGATCACGACAATGAGCAGTTCTTC	CAIRADHDNEQFF
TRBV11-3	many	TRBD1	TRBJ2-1	TGTGCCAGCAGCTTAGGCCGGGACAGGGCGTACAATGAGCAGTTTTTC	CASSLGRDRAYNEQFF
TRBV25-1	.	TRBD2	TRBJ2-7	TGTGCCAGCAGTCTAGCGGGAGGGCTCGAGCAGTACTTC	CASSLAGGLEQYF
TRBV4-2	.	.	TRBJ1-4	TGTGCCAGCAGCCCCACCAGCCCGAAGGGGCATGAAAAACTGTTTTTT	CASSPTSPKGHEKLFF
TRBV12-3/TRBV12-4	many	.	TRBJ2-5	TGTGCCAGCAGACCACTTGGGGCAGGGGGGCCGCAAGAGACCCAGTACTTC	CASRPLGAGGPQETQYF
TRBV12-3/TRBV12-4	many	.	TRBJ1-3	TGTGCCAGCACCACCCTCAGGCGAAACACCATATATTTT	CASTTLRRNTIYF
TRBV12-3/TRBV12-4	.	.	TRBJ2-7	TGTGCCAGCACGGAAACGGAATACTCCTACGAGCAGTACTTC	CASTETEYSYEQYF
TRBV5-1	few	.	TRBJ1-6	TGCGCCAGCAGCTTGGAGGTGGCCGTTAATTCACCCCTCCACTTT	CASSLEVAVNSPLHF
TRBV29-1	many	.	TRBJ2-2	TGCAGCGTTGACTTCACCACCGGGGAGCTGTTTTTT	CSVDFTTGELFF
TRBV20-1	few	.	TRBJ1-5	TGCAGTGCTAGAAGCTCAGGCTGGGATAGCAATCAGCCCCAGCATTTT	CSARSSGWDSNQPQHF
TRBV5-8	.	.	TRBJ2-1	TGTGCCATGAGCCCCATGGCGACCAATGAGCAGTTCTTC	CAMSPMATNEQFF
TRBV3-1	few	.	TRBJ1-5	TGTGCCAGCAGCCAAGATAAGAATCAGCCCCAGCATTTT	CASSQDKNQPQHF
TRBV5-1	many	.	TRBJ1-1	TGCGCCAGCAGCTCGGGGGGCGCGGGCACTGAAGCTTTCTTT	CASSSGGAGTEAFF
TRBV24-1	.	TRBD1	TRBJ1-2	TGTGCCACCAGTGAGACAGGGGCCTATGGCTACACCTTC	CATSETGAYGYTF
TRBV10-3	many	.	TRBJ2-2	TGTGCCATCAGTGAGCCGGGGTTCGAAACCGGGGAGCTGTTTTTT	CAISEPGFETGELFF
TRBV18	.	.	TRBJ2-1	TGTGCCAGCTCACCTTCAGTAAACAATGAGCAGTTCTTC	CASSPSVNNEQFF
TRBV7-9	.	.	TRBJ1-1	TGTGCCAGCAGCTATCCGGGGGCTTATACTGAAGCTTTCTTT	CASSYPGAYTEAFF
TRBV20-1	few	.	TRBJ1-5	TGCAGTGCTAGGCTGTACAGTCGGAACCTCCAAGGCAATCAGCCCCAGCATTTT	CSARLYSRNLQGNQPQHF
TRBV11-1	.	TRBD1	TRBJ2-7	TGTGCCAGCAGCGCACCGGTGAGGACAGGGGGCATCTACGAGCAGTACTTC	CASSAPVRTGGIYEQYF
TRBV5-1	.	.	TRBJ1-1	TGCGCCAGCAGCTTGCGGTCGGCCCAAAGGGCTGAAGCTTTCTTT	CASSLRSAQRAEAFF
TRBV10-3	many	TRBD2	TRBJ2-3	TGTGCCATCAGCTCCGGGACTAGCGGGAGGACAGATACGCAGTATTTT	CAISSGTSGRTDTQYF
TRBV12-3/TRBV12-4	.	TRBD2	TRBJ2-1	TGTGCCAGCAGTTTTGGCGGGAGGGCTCGTAATGAGCAGTTCTTC	CASSFGGRARNEQFF
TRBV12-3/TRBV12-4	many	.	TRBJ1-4	TGTGCCAGCAGGAGCGGGCAGGTTTATGGAAAACTGTTTTTT	CASRSGQVYGKLFF
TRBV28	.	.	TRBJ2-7	TGTGCCAGCAGTTTAGAACTAAGACAGGCCCAGTACTTC	CASSLELRQAQYF
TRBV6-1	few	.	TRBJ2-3	TGTGCCAGCAGTGAAGCAAGGCGAGGTACGCAGTATTTT	CASSEARRGTQYF
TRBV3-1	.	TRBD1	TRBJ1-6	TGTGCCAGCAGCCAAGACGGACAGGCCCTTTGGTATAATTCACCCCTCCACTTT	CASSQDGQALWYNSPLHF
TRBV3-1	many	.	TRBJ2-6	TGTGCCAGCAGCCAAGGAGGGCAGGGAGTCCAGACTTTC	CASSQGGQGVQTF
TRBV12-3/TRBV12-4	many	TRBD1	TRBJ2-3	TGTGCCAGCAGTCCGGGACAGGTCACAGATACGCAGTATTTT	CASSPGQVTDTQYF
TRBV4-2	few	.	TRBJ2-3	TGTGCCAGCAGCCAAGAGTGGGGGACCGCTCGGGGCACAGATACGCAGTATTTT	CASSQEWGTARGTDTQYF
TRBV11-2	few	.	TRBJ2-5	TGTGCCAGCAGCTTAGGGAGATGGGGGGCCGTTGAGGCCCAAGAGACCCAGTACTTC	CASSLGRWGAVEAQETQYF
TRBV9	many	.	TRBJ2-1	TGTGCCAGCAGCAATGACAGGTCACAGTTCTTC	CASSNDRSQFF
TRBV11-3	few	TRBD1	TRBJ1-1	TGTGCCAGCAGCTTGGACAGGGAGCCAGCTTTCTTT	CASSLDREPAFF
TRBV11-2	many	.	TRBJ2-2	TGTGCCAGCAGCTTAAGCAGGGAAAACACCGGGGAGCTGTTTTTT	CASSLSRENTGELFF
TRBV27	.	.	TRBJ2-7	TGTGCCAGCAGTTTAGTATACCGGCAGCTGGGCTTCAACTCCTACGAGCAGTACTTC	CASSLVYRQLGFNSYEQYF
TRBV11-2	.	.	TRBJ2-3	TGTGCCAGCAGCATCCCGGGACTCAGCACAGATACGCAGTATTTT	CASSIPGLSTDTQYF
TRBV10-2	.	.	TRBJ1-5	TGCGCCAGCAGTGAGGGTTATGGTCCGGGCAATCAGCCCCAGCATTTT	CASSEGYGPGNQPQHF
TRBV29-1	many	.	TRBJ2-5	TGCAGCGCAGATTCAGGGCGTTTGTTGGAGACCCAGTACTTC	CSADSGRLLETQYF
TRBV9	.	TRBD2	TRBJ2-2	TGTGCCAGCAGCGTATCCCTCGGGAGGGGGTCAGCGAACACCGGGGAGCTGTTTTTT	CASSVSLGRGSANTGELFF
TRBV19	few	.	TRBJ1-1	TGTGCCAGTAGTCCGACAGAGGGTATGAACACTGAAGCTTTCTTT	CASSPTEGMNTEAFF
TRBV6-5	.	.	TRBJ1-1	TGTGCCAGCAGTTACGACAGCCGGAACACTGAAGCTTTCTTT	CASSYDSRNTEAFF
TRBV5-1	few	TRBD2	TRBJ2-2	TGCGCCAGCAGCTGGGTAGCGGGACCTTCGAACACCGGGGAGCTGTTTTTT	CASSWVAGPSNTGELFF